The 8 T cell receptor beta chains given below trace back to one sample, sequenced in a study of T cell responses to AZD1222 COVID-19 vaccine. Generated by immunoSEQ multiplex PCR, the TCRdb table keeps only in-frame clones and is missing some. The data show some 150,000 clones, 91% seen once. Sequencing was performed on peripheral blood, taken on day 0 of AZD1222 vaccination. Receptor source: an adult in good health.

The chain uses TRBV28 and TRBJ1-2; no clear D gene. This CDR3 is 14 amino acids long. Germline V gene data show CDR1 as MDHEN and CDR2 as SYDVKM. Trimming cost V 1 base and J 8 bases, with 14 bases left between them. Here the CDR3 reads CASSLLEGLGGYTF. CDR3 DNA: TGTGCCAGCAGTTTATTGGAGGGCTTGGGCGGCTACACCTTC.

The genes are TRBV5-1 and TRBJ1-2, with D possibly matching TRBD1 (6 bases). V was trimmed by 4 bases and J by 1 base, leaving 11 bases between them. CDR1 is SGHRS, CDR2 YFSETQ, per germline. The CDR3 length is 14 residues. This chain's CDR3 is CASSELQGNYGYTF. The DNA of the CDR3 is TGCGCCAGCAGCGAACTACAGGGTAACTATGGCTACACCTTC.

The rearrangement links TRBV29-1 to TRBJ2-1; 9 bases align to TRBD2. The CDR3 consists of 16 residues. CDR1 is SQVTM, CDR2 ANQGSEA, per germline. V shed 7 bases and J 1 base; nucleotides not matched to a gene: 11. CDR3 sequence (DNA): TGCAGCGCCCGGCAACTAGCGGGTGAATCCTACAATGAGCAGTTCTTC. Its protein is CSARQLAGESYNEQFF.

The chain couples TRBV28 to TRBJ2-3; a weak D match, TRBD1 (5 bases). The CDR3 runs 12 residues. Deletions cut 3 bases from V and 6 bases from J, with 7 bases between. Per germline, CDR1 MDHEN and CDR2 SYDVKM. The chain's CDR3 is CASSFRADTQYF. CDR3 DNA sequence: TGTGCCAGCAGTTTCAGGGCTGATACGCAGTATTTT. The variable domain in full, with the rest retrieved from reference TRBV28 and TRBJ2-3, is DVKVTQSSRYLVKRTGEKVFLECVQDMDHENMFWYRQDPGLGLRLIYFSYDVKMKEKGDIPEGYSVSREKKERFSLILESASTNQTSMYLCASSFRADTQYFGPGTRLTVL.

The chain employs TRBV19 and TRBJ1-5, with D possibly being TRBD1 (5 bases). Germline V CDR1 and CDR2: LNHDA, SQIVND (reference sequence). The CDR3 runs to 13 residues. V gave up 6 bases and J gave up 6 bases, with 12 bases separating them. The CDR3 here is CASSSREGQPQHF. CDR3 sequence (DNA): TGTGCCAGTAGCTCCAGGGAAGGTCAGCCCCAGCATTTT.

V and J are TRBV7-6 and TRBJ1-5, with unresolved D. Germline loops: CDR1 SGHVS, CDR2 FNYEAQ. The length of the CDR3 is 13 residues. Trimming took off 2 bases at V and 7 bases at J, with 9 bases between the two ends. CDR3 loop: CASSLLAGQPQHF. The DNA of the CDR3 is TGTGCCAGCAGCTTACTAGCAGGACAGCCCCAGCATTTT.

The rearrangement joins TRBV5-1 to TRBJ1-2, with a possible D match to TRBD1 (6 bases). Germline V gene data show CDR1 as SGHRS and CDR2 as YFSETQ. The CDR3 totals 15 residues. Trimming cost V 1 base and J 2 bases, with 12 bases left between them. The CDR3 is CASSLWTAQNYGYTF. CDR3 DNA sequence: TGCGCCAGCAGCTTGTGGACAGCCCAAAACTATGGCTACACCTTC.

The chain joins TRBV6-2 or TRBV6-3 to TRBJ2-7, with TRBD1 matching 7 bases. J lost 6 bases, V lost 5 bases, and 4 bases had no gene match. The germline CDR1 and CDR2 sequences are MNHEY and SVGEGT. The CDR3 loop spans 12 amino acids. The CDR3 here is CASSVQGSEQYF. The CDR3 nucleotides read TGTGCCAGCAGTGTACAGGGGAGCGAGCAGTACTTC.